Each of the 10 T cell receptor beta chains below was sequenced from the same sample in a study of T-cell memory formation after mild COVID-19. TCRdb used MiXCR to reprocess the 5' RACE reads, holding one entry per CDR3 protein. Found here are approximately 250,000 distinct CDR3 sequences, roughly 14% of them singletons; the top ten hold under 2.5%. Sequencing used PBMCs or a T cell subset sorted from them (not recorded which). These receptors were obtained from an adult woman who had mild COVID-19 (a few samples of this study predate the infection). Cell type and time point are not known.

This clonotype was detected a few times. The V and J genes are TRBV18 and TRBJ1-5; 7 bases match TRBD1. After removal of 3 bases from V and 4 bases from J, the junction contained 6 bases not matched to a gene. The CDR3 loop spans 15 amino acids. Germline loops: CDR1 KGHSH, CDR2 LQKENI. In DNA form, the CDR3 reads TGTGCCAGCTCACCGGCAAACAGGGGTAATCAGCCCCAGCATTTT. This translates into CASSPANRGNQPQHF.

This clonotype showed up just a few times. The chain has TRBV28 and TRBJ2-3, with TRBD1 matching over 7 bases. Germline lookup yields CDR1 MDHEN and CDR2 SYDVKM. CDR3 size: 14 residues. The V and J ends lost 9 bases and 2 bases, in that order; junction bases with no gene match: 8. Here the CDR3 DNA reads TGTGCCAGTAAAAACAGGGGAAACACAGATACGCAGTATTTT. This encodes CASKNRGNTDTQYF. Looking up the rest from reference TRBV28 and TRBJ2-3 gives the full variable domain: DVKVTQSSRYLVKRTGEKVFLECVQDMDHENMFWYRQDPGLGLRLIYFSYDVKMKEKGDIPEGYSVSREKKERFSLILESASTNQTSMYLCASKNRGNTDTQYFGPGTRLTVL.

This clonotype came up many times. The CDR3 reads CASSPPFSKETQYF. CDR3 nucleotide sequence: TGTGCCAGCTCACCACCCTTCAGCAAAGAGACCCAGTACTTC. The chain uses TRBV18 and TRBJ2-5; the D is unclear. The CDR3 totals 14 residues. Trimming took off 0 bases at V and 3 bases at J, with 8 bases between the two ends. Per germline, CDR1 KGHSH and CDR2 LQKENI.

The rearrangement joins TRBV5-1 to TRBJ2-1; D remains ambiguous. CDR1 and CDR2 from the germline V gene are SGHRS and YFSETQ. The CDR3 runs to 15 residues. Trimming left V 2 bases short and J 9 bases short, with 18 bases between. The CDR3 region has the DNA TGCGCCAGCAGCTTCGACCGGGTGCCAATATCTGAGCAGTTCTTC. It codes for CASSFDRVPISEQFF.

This clonotype was observed a handful of times. This rearrangement joins TRBV7-9 to TRBJ1-4; 9 nucleotides align to TRBD1. There are 14 residues in the CDR3. After removal of 5 bases from V and 6 bases from J, the junction contained 4 bases not matched to a gene. CDR1 is SEHNR and CDR2 is FQNEAQ in the germline V gene (reference sequence). The CDR3: CASSPQGADEKLFF. CDR3 bases: TGTGCCAGCAGCCCACAGGGGGCAGATGAAAAACTGTTTTTT. The full variable domain, in which reference TRBV7-9 and TRBJ1-4 provide the parts outside the CDR3, is DTGVSQNPRHKITKRGQNVTFRCDPISEHNRLYWYRQTLGQGPEFLTYFQNEAQLEKSRLLSDRFSAERPKGSFSTLEIQRTEQGDSAMYLCASSPQGADEKLFFGSGTQLSVL.

Ten or more counts support this clonotype. The V call is TRBV5-5, the J call TRBJ2-1, with 8 positions matching TRBD2. V shed 4 bases, J shed 0 bases, and the junction held 0 bases outside the gene matches. There are 14 residues in the CDR3. The germline V gene encodes CDR1 SGHKS and CDR2 YYEKEE (reference sequence). The CDR3 spells CASSGTSSYNEQFF. CDR3 sequence (DNA): TGTGCCAGCAGCGGGACTAGCTCCTACAATGAGCAGTTCTTC. The full variable domain, completed using reference TRBV5-5 and TRBJ2-1, is DAGVTQSPTHLIKTRGQQVTLRCSPISGHKSVSWYQQVLGQGPQFIFQYYEKEERGRGNFPDRFSARQFPNYSSELNVNALLLGDSALYLCASSGTSSYNEQFFGPGTRLTVL.

This clonotype was observed a few times. The chain has TRBV7-6 and TRBJ2-1, with 11 nucleotides matching TRBD1. Germline V lookup: CDR1 SGHVS, CDR2 FNYEAQ. CDR3 length: 15 residues. J was trimmed by 5 bases and V by 3 bases; bases with no gene match: 3. CDR3 protein: CASSFGTGGNNEQFF. CDR3 coding DNA: TGTGCCAGCAGCTTCGGGACAGGGGGTAACAATGAGCAGTTCTTC.

The rearrangement joins TRBV6-4 to TRBJ2-2; D is perhaps TRBD2 (5 bases). The CDR3 loop spans 16 amino acids. Between the trimmed V and J ends, which lost 6 bases and 2 bases, there was a span of 16 bases. The germline gives CDR1 MRHNA, CDR2 SNTAGT. The DNA of the CDR3 is TGTGCCAGCAGATTAACTAGTCTGGCAAACACCGGGGAGCTGTTTTTT. Translation: CASRLTSLANTGELFF.

This chain uses TRBV18 with TRBJ1-1; D may be TRBD1 (6 bases). This CDR3 comprises 14 residues. V was clipped by 3 bases and J by 1 base, with 9 bases between them. From germline, CDR1 is KGHSH and CDR2 LQKENI. Written as DNA, the CDR3 is TGTGCCAGCTCACCTCGGACAGAGAACACTGAAGCTTTCTTT. Its translation: CASSPRTENTEAFF.

There are many counts of this clonotype. V usage is TRBV5-1 and J usage is TRBJ2-7; 8 bases fit TRBD2. Germline lookup yields CDR1 SGHRS and CDR2 YFSETQ. The CDR3 runs 16 residues. J lost 4 bases, V lost 0 bases, and 9 bases had no gene match. The chain's CDR3 is CASSLVAGSTTYEQYF. The CDR3 nucleotides are TGCGCCAGCAGCTTGGTAGCGGGATCTACAACATACGAGCAGTACTTC.